This note documents a single T cell receptor (beta chain) sequence. The specificity of this receptor is unknown. Sequence at one end of the junction differs from germline and may be a read error. This specimen belongs to a study of tumor-infiltrating lymphocytes in primary liver carcinoma (dated by TCRdb to about 2017). A note on the overall study: The five patients, three men and two women aged 30 to 69 years, had hepatocellular carcinoma (four) or combined HCC and intrahepatic cholangiocarcinoma (one). The five patients had tumors of stage T1-T3 N0M0, with maximum diameters ranging from 4.2 to 10 cm. Roughly 3.5 to 7.5 million productive TCRbeta reads were obtained per sample, and no significant difference in read depth was found between tissue types. TCRbeta repertoire sequencing, expression microarrays and whole-exome sequencing were combined in the study across five regions of each liver tumor, with adjacent normal tissue and blood also included. A total of approximately 35 specimens from 5 patients underwent TCRbeta repertoire sequencing, comprising some 25 tumor regions, 5 adjacent noncancerous liver tissues and 5 peripheral blood samples. Agilent mRNA microarray profiling was performed on the 25 to 30 tumor region samples to relate TCRbeta repertoire diversity to the local molecular phenotype. Technical replicate repertoires showed high reproducibility, with mean shared-clone rates about 0.91 and correlation coefficients above 0.95.

The full study reports these points: A significantly larger repertoire fraction was made up by the top 250 clones in tumors than in blood (p = 0.039). Since the samples were bulk and unsorted, there was no way to compare CD4+ and CD8+ T cell repertoires. Because only the TCR beta chain was sequenced and unpaired alpha chains were not captured, true repertoire diversity is likely underestimated. Pairs of tumor regions showed greater repertoire overlap (mean roughly 35%) than tumor-adjacent pairs (about 17%) or tumor-blood pairs (approximately 15%), which is consistent with antigen-driven expansion. Only a few patients were included in the study, and the authors note that the findings should be validated in a larger study. Only about 8-25% of top clones were present in all five regions of a tumor, suggesting spatial heterogeneity of tumor-infiltrating T cells.

Starting from around 500 ng total RNA, TCRbeta-specific cDNA was produced by reverse transcription with a constant-region primer and ProtoScript II reverse transcriptase. Construction of the TCRbeta libraries relied on three nested rounds of multiplex PCR, following a slightly modified ARM-PCR procedure. Each of the first two PCR rounds ran for around 10 cycles using multiplex TRBV1-TRBV30 forward primers together with a Cbeta reverse primer. Sample barcodes and Illumina adapters were added in a final 25-cycle PCR with Deep VentR polymerase. Before sequencing, amplicons of 200-500 bp were purified from gel using a QIAquick gel extraction kit. The TCRbeta amplicons were sequenced with 250-bp paired-end reads on an Illumina HiSeq 2500. Per the authors' processing: To recover full CDR3 sequences, reads were quality-trimmed using Trimmomatic v0.33 and paired reads were then merged using FLASH v1.2.11. V, D and J germline segments were assigned to the rearranged TCRbeta sequences using MiGEC v1.2.1b. Clonotype statistics and Shannon-Wiener diversity indices were calculated with VDJtools v1.0.0. Except for diversity analysis, only the 250 most abundant clonotypes of each sample were used in subsequent analyses to reduce sampling bias. TCRdb reprocessed the public reads (quality trimming at Q25 with fastp, clone calling with MiXCR) and kept in-frame beta chains. CDR3 protein sequences are deduplicated, and each keeps its most common genes and DNA. TCRdb's processing, not the study's, gives the V and J calls here. The sample yields about 78,000 distinct CDR3 sequences; roughly two thirds were counted once. The ten largest clones add up to about 13% of the sample.

Without any cell sorting, total RNA and DNA were co-extracted from about 20-30 mg of bulk tissue using the AllPrep DNA/RNA mini kit. Between late 2015 and March 2016, a few patients in China with histopathologically diagnosed primary liver carcinoma had their tumors surgically resected. At the time of sampling, the patients were treatment-naive and had chronic HBV infection. Each tumor was sampled at five spatially separated regions: the superior, inferior, left-lateral and right-lateral poles and the tumor centre. According to histology, viable tumor cells made up more than 90% of every tumor sample. Fresh tumor and adjacent tissue pieces were bisected; one half was stored in RNAlater at -80°C, the other sent for histology. The CDR3 spans 15 residues, from the cysteine through the phenylalanine. Only CDR3 DNA is held: 45 bases, read in frame from base 1. The germline V gene provides CDR1 SGHVS and CDR2 FQNEAQ.

The sample was liver tumor tissue from sampling region 4. The cell subset or site label for this specimen denotes: tumor region T4, right-lateral pole. The chain is assembled from TRBV7-8 and TRBJ2-7, with 11 middle bases fitting TRBD1. The clonotype was recovered from a woman in her sixties or seventies with primary liver carcinoma and hepatitis B virus infection. The CDR3 amino acid sequence is: CASSASGTGGYEPFF. In nucleotide form, the sequence is TGTGCCAGCAGCGCCTCCGGGACAGGGGGATACGAGCCGTTCTTC.